This T cell receptor (beta chain) was recorded in a study of cytomegalovirus exposure and HLA in healthy donors. The PCR contained 60 Vbeta and 13 Jbeta primers. The data were produced by immunoSEQ multiplex PCR, yet TCRdb's version contains in-frame clones alone and is incomplete. The sample consists of some 160,000 clones, over 75% of them appearing once. This CDR3 comprises 15 residues. Germline V gene sequence: CDR1 SQVTM, CDR2 ANQGSEA. A remark on this clone: One end of the junction does not line up with germline, which may come from a read error.

The V call is TRBV29-1, the J call TRBJ1-1; 7 bases agree with TRBD1. Specimen: PBMCs. The receptor was isolated from a woman younger than 45 in good health and CMV-seronegative. CDR3 nucleotide sequence: TGCAGCGTTTCCGACAATAAGGGGGCGCGAACTGAAGTTTTCTTT. Translated: CSVSDNKGARTEVFF.